This T cell receptor (beta chain) came from a study of cytotoxic CD8 clonotypes in ibrutinib-treated CLL. Turning to the study itself: The response samples were taken once patients had been treated for a median of 12 months, range 6 to 36.

Target depth was 1 in 200,000 to 1 in 1 million T cells, about 10x per clonotype. Clones were read by immunoSEQ multiplex PCR, and TCRdb kept only the in-frame ones, dropping some. The table shows about 40,000 clones, with 70% occurring only once. Study-level results: An increase in clonality occurred at ibrutinib response, followed by a return toward baseline at progression. Public clonotypes, an uncommon group, contracted or remained stable on treatment.

Concerning this clone: Its antigen remains unidentified.

CDR1 is SGDLS and CDR2 is YYNGEE in the germline V gene. The CDR3 runs to 15 residues. V gave up 0 bases and J gave up 5 bases; unmatched junction bases: 3. This receptor was taken from a human donor with chronic lymphocytic leukemia. This material consisted of PBMCs, taken at disease progression, from a patient treated with ibrutinib. The genes are TRBV9 and TRBJ2-1; 9 nucleotides align to TRBD1. This CDR3 reads CASSVGGQGNNEQFF. As DNA, the CDR3 is TGTGCCAGCAGCGTAGGGGGACAGGGTAACAATGAGCAGTTCTTC.